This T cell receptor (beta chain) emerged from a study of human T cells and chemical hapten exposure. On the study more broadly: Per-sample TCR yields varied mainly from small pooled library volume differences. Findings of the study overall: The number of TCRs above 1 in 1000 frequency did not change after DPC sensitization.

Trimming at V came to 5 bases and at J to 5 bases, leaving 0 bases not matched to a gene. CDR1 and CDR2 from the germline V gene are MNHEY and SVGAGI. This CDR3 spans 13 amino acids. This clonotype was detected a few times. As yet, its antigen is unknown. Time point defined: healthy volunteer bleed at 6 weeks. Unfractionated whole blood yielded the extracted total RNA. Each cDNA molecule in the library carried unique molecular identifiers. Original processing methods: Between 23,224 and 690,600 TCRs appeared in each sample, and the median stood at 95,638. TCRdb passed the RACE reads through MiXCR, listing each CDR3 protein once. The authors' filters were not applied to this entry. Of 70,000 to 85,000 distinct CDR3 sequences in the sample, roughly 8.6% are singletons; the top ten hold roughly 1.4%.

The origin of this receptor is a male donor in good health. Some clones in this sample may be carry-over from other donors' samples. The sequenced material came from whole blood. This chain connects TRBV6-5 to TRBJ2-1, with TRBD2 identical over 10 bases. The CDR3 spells CASSLAGDNEQFF. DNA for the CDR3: TGTGCCAGCAGTCTAGCGGGAGACAATGAGCAGTTCTTC.